This record covers a single T cell receptor beta chain. Its cognate antigen is unknown. This entry comes from a study of chemoradiotherapy in HPV16-positive cancers. Across the study: A couple of HPV16-positive patients' cells yielded candidate HPV-specific clones and common motifs. Whole-study results and caveats: Candidate HPV-specific clones and E7-related TCR motifs grew in tumor during treatment. Better recurrence-free survival went with HPV-responsive T-cell expansion in HPV16-positive patients.

Only in-frame clones appear in the TCRdb table, and some are missing; sequencing was by immunoSEQ multiplex PCR. Seen here are 1,300 or so clones, under 85% observed once, and the top ten hold around 14%. The CDR3 runs to 14 residues. V was trimmed by 2 bases and J by 1 base, leaving 8 bases between them. The germline CDR1 and CDR2 sequences are MNHEY and SVGAGI. The starting material was tumor tissue, obtained from a patient who underwent chemoradiotherapy. The source is a human donor with HPV-associated anogenital cancer. This rearrangement joins TRBV6-5 to TRBJ1-1, with D tentatively TRBD1 (5 bases). CDR3 region: CASSYQGENTEAFF. The CDR3 nucleotides read TGTGCCAGCAGTTACCAGGGCGAGAACACTGAAGCTTTCTTT.